One sample yielded the 22 T cell receptor beta chains listed below, sequenced in a study of CD8+CD57+ T cells in acquired aplastic anemia. Sequencing was done on patients that had shown CD8+CD57+ cell expansion by flow cytometry. Using genomic DNA as the template, TCR beta VDJ and CDR3 profiling was carried out. Via MiXCR, TCRdb re-called the reads, giving one row per CDR3 protein. Of roughly 240,000 distinct CDR3 sequences listed, 45% to 50% are singletons. The material sequenced was sorted CD4+, CD8+, or CD8+CD57+ T cells (not recorded which) from PBMCs. The receptor set was obtained from a human donor with aplastic anemia.

This chain links TRBV6-2 or TRBV6-3 with TRBJ2-3; D is undetermined. With the DNA end fitting TRBJ1-5 better, the J assignment may be wrong. The CDR3 contains 14 residues. Germline loops: CDR1 MNHEY, CDR2 SVGEGT. CDR3 in DNA: TGTGCCAGCAGTTACTCTAGCGGGAGAGATACGCAGCATTTT. Translation: CASSYSSGRDTQHF.

There are a few counts of this clonotype. The genes are TRBV29-1 and TRBJ1-2, with D unclear. Germline CDR1 is SQVTM and CDR2 is ANQGSEA. CDR3 length: 15 amino acids. V lost 5 bases to trimming and J lost 1 base, with 17 bases between them. This CDR3 is CSVYGPPTDNYGYTF. CDR3 coding DNA: TGCAGCGTTTACGGACCTCCTACCGATAACTATGGCTACACCTTC.

V usage is TRBV7-6 and J usage is TRBJ1-2; D unclear. V lost 4 bases to trimming and J lost 6 bases, with 18 bases between them. Germline V gene lookup returns CDR1 SGHVS and CDR2 FNYEAQ. The CDR3 is 15 amino acids. For the CDR3, the DNA is TGTGCCAGCAGCTCCCCCTCCGACGTGGGAGATGGCTACACCTTC. Protein product: CASSSPSDVGDGYTF.

This clonotype showed up many times. This chain uses TRBV20-1 with TRBJ2-7; 13 bases align to TRBD2. Unmatched junction bases numbered 1, after V lost 6 bases and J lost 2 bases. CDR1 is DFQATT, CDR2 SNEGSKA, per germline (reference sequence). The CDR3 is 13 amino acids. The CDR3 nucleotides are TGCAGTGCGGGACTAGCGGGAACCTACGAGCAGTACTTC. Protein product: CSAGLAGTYEQYF.

The gene calls are TRBV2 and TRBJ1-1; the D is unclear. Trimming took 5 bases from V and 5 from J, leaving 6 bases between them. Per the germline V gene, CDR1 is SNHLY and CDR2 is FYNNEI. The CDR3 extends over 11 amino acids. The CDR3 sequence is CASSTHTEAFF. DNA for the CDR3: TGTGCCAGCAGTACCCATACTGAAGCTTTCTTT.

Note on this clonotype: A much larger clone differs by one base, so this may be a read error. V is TRBV9 and J is TRBJ2-4; TRBD1 matches 7 bases. V lost 3 bases, J lost 6 bases, and 9 bases stayed unmatched. Germline V gene sequence: CDR1 SGDLS, CDR2 YYNGEE. This CDR3 is 15 amino acids long. The CDR3 DNA sequence: TGTGCCAGCAGCGCAGACACAGGGGCGGGAAACATTCAGTACTTC. Its protein is CASSADTGAGNIQYF.

This clonotype was seen at least ten times. This chain joins TRBV6-5 and TRBJ2-1; D is uncertain. CDR3 size: 14 residues. In germline, CDR1 is MNHEY, CDR2 SVGAGI. Trimming shortened V by 2 bases and J by 6 bases, and 11 bases separated the two germline ends. The CDR3 spells CASSYPTPGNEQFF. The CDR3 DNA reads as TGTGCCAGCAGTTACCCCACACCAGGCAATGAGCAGTTCTTC.

This clonotype was picked up many times. V is TRBV11-2 and J is TRBJ1-2; weak D call: TRBD1 (6 bases). Deletions cut 2 bases from V and 8 bases from J, with 12 bases between. The CDR3 length is 13 residues. The germline V gene has CDR1 SGHAT and CDR2 FQNNGV. CDR3: CASSLHEGQGYTF. The CDR3 bases are TGTGCCAGCAGCTTACACGAGGGACAAGGCTACACCTTC.

This chain joins TRBV20-1 and TRBJ2-7; 8 nucleotides agree with TRBD2. With V trimmed by 6 bases and J by 4 bases, 11 bases remained unmatched. CDR1 is DFQATT, CDR2 SNEGSKA, per germline (reference sequence). There are 14 residues in the CDR3. DNA for the CDR3: TGCAGTGCGGGGGGACGGGGGGGCCGATACGAGCAGTACTTC. It codes for CSAGGRGGRYEQYF.

The genes are TRBV2 and TRBJ2-2, with 7 bases lining up with TRBD2. Trimming took 11 bases from V and 1 from J; bases not matched to a gene: 7. The CDR3 has 14 residues. From germline, CDR1 is SNHLY and CDR2 FYNNEI. CDR3 in DNA: TGTGCCTCGCAGCGGGGAGAGAACACCGGGGAGCTGTTTTTT. This encodes CASQRGENTGELFF. Supplemented by reference TRBV2 and TRBJ2-2, the full variable domain reads EPEVTQTPSHQVTQMGQEVILRCVPISNHLYFYWYRQILGQKVEFLVSFYNNEISEKSEIFDDQFSVERPDGSNFTLKIRSTKLEDSAMYFCASQRGENTGELFFGEGSRLTVL.

J is TRBJ2-7 and V is TRBV2, with no clear D. The CDR3 covers 13 residues. Between the trimmed V and J ends, which lost 2 bases and 3 bases, there was a span of 8 bases. Germline CDR1 and CDR2: SNHLY and FYNNEI. CDR3 coding DNA: TGTGCCAGCAGTGAACTCTCCAACTACGAGCAGTACTTC. Translating gives CASSELSNYEQYF. Drawing the rest from reference TRBV2 and TRBJ2-7, the complete variable domain is EPEVTQTPSHQVTQMGQEVILRCVPISNHLYFYWYRQILGQKVEFLVSFYNNEISEKSEIFDDQFSVERPDGSNFTLKIRSTKLEDSAMYFCASSELSNYEQYFGPGTRLTVT.

The rearrangement uses TRBV7-9 and TRBJ1-2; D not certain. With 5 bases removed from V and 6 bases from J, the gap between germline ends came to 4 bases. Germline CDR1 SEHNR, CDR2 FQNEAQ (reference sequence). The length of the CDR3 is 10 residues. This CDR3 is CASSDDGYTF. In nucleotides, the CDR3 is TGTGCCAGCAGCGACGATGGCTACACCTTC. Looking up the rest from reference TRBV7-9 and TRBJ1-2 gives the full variable domain: DTGVSQNPRHKITKRGQNVTFRCDPISEHNRLYWYRQTLGQGPEFLTYFQNEAQLEKSRLLSDRFSAERPKGSFSTLEIQRTEQGDSAMYLCASSDDGYTFGSGTRLTVV.

This clonotype occurred many times. This chain joins TRBV25-1 and TRBJ2-2; D not certain. With 8 bases removed from V and 6 bases from J, the gap between germline ends came to 7 bases. This CDR3 has 11 residues. CDR1 and CDR2 from the germline V gene are MGHDK and SYGVNS. The CDR3 loop is CASVSSGELFF. CDR3 nucleotide sequence: TGTGCCAGCGTGTCCTCCGGGGAGCTGTTTTTT.

The V and J genes are TRBV7-9 and TRBJ1-5; D gene uncertain. Germline-derived CDR1 and CDR2 are SEHNR and FQNEAQ (reference sequence). The CDR3 length is 13 residues. V was trimmed by 5 bases and J by 4 bases, leaving 9 bases between them. The CDR3 loop is CASSPVRNQPQHF. The CDR3 DNA follows: TGTGCCAGCAGCCCAGTGAGGAATCAGCCCCAGCATTTT.

This clonotype was seen a handful of times. One base away lies a much larger clone, so this may be a sequencing read error. V gene TRBV7-6 combines with J gene TRBJ2-7; D is unclear. The CDR3 consists of 14 residues. CDR1 is SGHVS and CDR2 is FNYEAQ in the germline V gene. Trimming left V 1 base short and J 5 bases short, with 12 bases between. The CDR3 here is CASSLGPITDEQYF. The CDR3 region has the DNA TGTGCCAGCAGCTTAGGCCCCATTACGGACGAGCAGTACTTC.

The chain is built from TRBV29-1 and TRBJ1-5; D uncertain. CDR3 length: 13 residues. Germline values: CDR1 SQVTM, CDR2 ANQGSEA. Trimming took 4 bases from V and 4 from J, leaving 11 bases between them. For the CDR3, the DNA is TGCAGCGTTGTCGTGGAGGGAAATCAGCCCCAGCATTTT. It encodes CSVVVEGNQPQHF.

This clonotype came up a few times. The chain joins TRBV27 to TRBJ1-2, with D maybe TRBD1 (6 bases). The CDR3 consists of 13 residues. The V gene's germline CDR1 is MNHEY and CDR2 SMNVEV (reference sequence). Trimming pared 3 bases from V and 8 bases from J, leaving 13 bases between. CDR3 coding DNA: TGTGCCAGCAGTTTGACCCGGACAGAGGGCTACACCTTC. Translating it yields CASSLTRTEGYTF.

This clonotype was counted many times. Because the CDR3 is missing its conserved closing phenylalanine or tryptophan, this is likely a read error. It is unclear where the CDR3 begins or ends on the DNA, so no DNA is shown, and the CDR3 is as TCRdb lists it. The rearrangement joins TRBV9 to TRBJ2-3. Germline V gene data show CDR1 as SGDLS and CDR2 as YYNGEE. The CDR3 length equals 9 residues, ends included. This chain's CDR3 is CASSVDQIL.

This chain joins TRBV30 and TRBJ2-1, with no clear D. This CDR3 region has 12 residues. Trimming left V 1 base short and J 2 bases short, with 3 bases between. From germline, CDR1 is GTSNPN and CDR2 SVGIG (reference sequence). CDR3 loop: CAWSETYNEQFF. Written as DNA, the CDR3 is TGTGCCTGGAGTGAGACCTACAATGAGCAGTTCTTC.

At least ten counts were recorded for this clonotype. The chain is built from TRBV7-9 and TRBJ2-7; a weak D match, TRBD2 (5 bases). Germline V CDR1 and CDR2: SEHNR, FQNEAQ (reference sequence). CDR3 length: 14 amino acids. Trimming pared 2 bases from V and 1 base from J, leaving 9 bases between. CDR3 in DNA: TGTGCCAGCAGCTTAAACGCGGGTTCCTACGAGCAGTACTTC. It encodes CASSLNAGSYEQYF.

The rearrangement joins TRBV2 to TRBJ1-1; 7 nucleotides align to TRBD1. After removal of 11 bases from V and 1 base from J, the junction contained 7 bases not matched to a gene. The length of the CDR3 is 13 residues. Germline CDR1 is SNHLY and CDR2 is FYNNEI. The CDR3 bases are TGTGCCGGACGACAGGGAGCGAACACTGAAGCTTTCTTT. This encodes CAGRQGANTEAFF.

The sample holds a few counts of this clonotype. CDR3 in DNA: TGTGCCAGCAGTTATTCCAGGGTTGGGGCCACTGAAGCTTTCTTT. Amino acids: CASSYSRVGATEAFF. The chain combines TRBV6-9 with TRBJ1-1, with D possibly matching TRBD1 (5 bases). With 0 bases removed from V and 4 bases from J, the gap between germline ends came to 12 bases. The CDR3 consists of 15 residues. CDR1 and CDR2 (germline): MNHGY, SVAAGI.